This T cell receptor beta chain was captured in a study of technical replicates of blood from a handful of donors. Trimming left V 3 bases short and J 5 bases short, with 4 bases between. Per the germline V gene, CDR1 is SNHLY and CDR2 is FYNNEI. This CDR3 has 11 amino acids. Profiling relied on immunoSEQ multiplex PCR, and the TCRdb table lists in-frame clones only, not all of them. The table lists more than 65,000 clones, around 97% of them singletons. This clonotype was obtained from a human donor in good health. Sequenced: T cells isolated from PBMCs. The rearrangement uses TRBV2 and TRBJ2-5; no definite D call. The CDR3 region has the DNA TGTGCCAGCAGTGACATGGAGACCCAGTACTTC. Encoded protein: CASSDMETQYF.